The 13 T cell receptor beta chains presented below share a single source sample, sequenced in a study of early T cells in non-severe SARS-CoV-2 infection. TCRdb redid the calling of the 5' RACE reads with MiXCR, one entry per CDR3 protein. The sample includes more than 50,000 distinct CDR3 sequences, around 14% of them seen just once. The specimen comprised whole blood, sampled at baseline. The receptors derive from an adult who was a healthcare worker with PCR-confirmed SARS-CoV-2 infection or an uninfected control (not recorded which).

This clonotype was observed a handful of times. This CDR3 is CASSWGQSNEQFF. In DNA form, the CDR3 reads TGCGCCAGCTCCTGGGGGCAGTCCAATGAGCAGTTCTTC. The V and J genes are TRBV5-1 and TRBJ2-1; D may be TRBD1 (6 bases). CDR1 and CDR2 (germline): SGHRS, YFSETQ. This CDR3 spans 13 amino acids. The V end was cut by 7 bases, the J end by 6 bases, with 14 bases between.

This clonotype showed up many times. The chain recombines TRBV28 with TRBJ2-7; D not resolved. From germline, CDR1 is MDHEN and CDR2 SYDVKM. The CDR3 extends over 11 amino acids. V was pared by 5 bases and J by 2 bases, with 4 bases between. The CDR3 region is CASSTPYEQYF. The CDR3 nucleotides read TGTGCCAGCAGTACCCCCTACGAGCAGTACTTC. Using reference TRBV28 and TRBJ2-7 for the parts outside the CDR3, the full variable domain is DVKVTQSSRYLVKRTGEKVFLECVQDMDHENMFWYRQDPGLGLRLIYFSYDVKMKEKGDIPEGYSVSREKKERFSLILESASTNQTSMYLCASSTPYEQYFGPGTRLTVT.

This clonotype was recorded a few times. This chain joins TRBV18 and TRBJ1-4, with D unresolved. Deletions cut 4 bases from V and 5 bases from J, with 8 bases between. The CDR3 has 13 residues. Germline V gene lookup returns CDR1 KGHSH and CDR2 LQKENI. CDR3 region: CASSHYKNEKLFF. The CDR3 DNA reads TGTGCCAGCTCACACTACAAAAATGAAAAACTGTTTTTT.

The CDR3 DNA sequence: TGTGCCAGCAGGCCGACATCACATCGCTACGAGCAGTACTTC. Translation gives CASRPTSHRYEQYF. The chain employs TRBV6-2 or TRBV6-3 and TRBJ2-7; D is ambiguous. Germline CDR1 is MNHEY and CDR2 is SVGEGT. The CDR3 sequence is 14 residues long. V lost 6 bases and J lost 3, with 15 bases in between.

This clonotype was counted between two and nine times. The chain employs TRBV11-2 and TRBJ2-1; 8 nucleotides agree with TRBD2. The germline gives CDR1 SGHAT, CDR2 FQNNGV. With V trimmed by 1 base and J by 3 bases, 8 bases remained unmatched. The CDR3 extends over 17 amino acids. The CDR3 DNA sequence: TGTGCCAGCAGCTTAGTTCCTAGCGGGTTGGTCTACAATGAGCAGTTCTTC. Protein product: CASSLVPSGLVYNEQFF.

The table lists this clonotype with a few counts. The V and J genes are TRBV10-3 and TRBJ2-2; TRBD1 is a possible D gene (6 bases). V shed 5 bases and J shed 3 bases, with 16 bases lying between them. This CDR3 has 16 amino acids. CDR1 ENHRY and CDR2 SYGVKD come from the germline V gene. The CDR3 here is CAISRGTILDTGELFF. The DNA of the CDR3 is TGTGCCATCAGTAGGGGGACCATACTGGACACCGGGGAGCTGTTTTTT.

V is TRBV5-1 and J is TRBJ2-3; D may be TRBD2 (6 bases). Germline V gives CDR1 SGHRS, CDR2 YFSETQ. This CDR3 is built from 16 residues. V lost 0 bases and J lost 0, with 11 bases in between. The chain's CDR3 is CASSLDYGTSTDTQYF. The CDR3 coding sequence is TGCGCCAGCAGCTTGGATTACGGGACTAGCACAGATACGCAGTATTTT.

This clonotype was counted ten times or more. This chain joins TRBV20-1 and TRBJ2-3; D gene uncertain. The CDR3 has 12 amino acids. Looked up from germline, CDR1 is DFQATT and CDR2 is SNEGSKA (reference sequence). The V end lost 8 bases, the J end lost 2 bases, and 11 bases lay between the germline ends. This chain's CDR3 is CSPLKATDTQYF. The CDR3 region has the DNA TGCAGTCCTCTTAAGGCCACAGATACGCAGTATTTT.

The rearrangement links TRBV11-3 to TRBJ2-7, with TRBD1 matching 11 bases. The CDR3 contains 15 residues. The germline V gene encodes CDR1 SGHNT and CDR2 YENEEA. Trimming took 6 bases from V and 3 from J; bases not matched to a gene: 7. The CDR3 bases are TGTGCCAGCAGTCTGGGACAGGGGGAAAGCTACGAGCAGTACTTC. It translates to CASSLGQGESYEQYF.

This clonotype was recorded a few times. The rearrangement joins TRBV5-4 to TRBJ1-1; 8 nucleotides line up with TRBD1. CDR1 is SGHNT, CDR2 YYREEE, per germline (reference sequence). With V trimmed by 2 bases and J by 6 bases, 9 bases remained unmatched. The CDR3 totals 15 residues. Written as DNA, the CDR3 is TGTGCCAGCAGCTTACCGACAGGGGAGCGGTCTGAAGCTTTCTTT. It specifies CASSLPTGERSEAFF.

Details on this clonotype: Since a much larger clone is just one base distant, this may be a read error. The chain employs TRBV7-8 and TRBJ2-3, with no clear D. Trimming took 1 base from V and 4 from J, leaving 3 bases between them. CDR3 length: 12 residues. Germline values: CDR1 SGHVS, CDR2 FQNEAQ. The CDR3 here is CASSLVADTQYF. The DNA of the CDR3 is TGTGCCAGCAGCTTAGTGGCAGATACGCAGTATTTT.

The rearrangement joins TRBV3-1 to TRBJ2-4; possible D gene TRBD1, 6 bases. Germline assignment: CDR1 LGHDT and CDR2 YNNKEL (reference sequence). CDR3 length equals 15 residues. V lost 0 bases and J 1 base, leaving 7 bases between the germline ends. The chain's CDR3 is CASSQDTGAKNIQYF. The CDR3 DNA reads as TGTGCCAGCAGCCAAGATACAGGGGCCAAAAACATTCAGTACTTC.

This clonotype showed up just a few times. V gene TRBV5-5 combines with J gene TRBJ1-5; D is perhaps TRBD1 (5 bases). The ends were cut back, 0 bases at V and 7 bases at J, with 11 bases in the middle. The CDR3 has 14 residues. From germline, CDR1 is SGHKS and CDR2 YYEKEE (reference sequence). CDR3 in DNA: TGTGCCAGCAGCTTGGCAGGTCAGGGACAGCCCCAGCATTTT. It yields the protein CASSLAGQGQPQHF.